The following is a T cell receptor (beta chain) sequence with its context. The data belong to a study of identical twins. TCRdb ran MiXCR on the 5' RACE reads and lists one entry per CDR3 protein. The table lists some 500,000 distinct CDR3 sequences, less than 25% of them singletons, with 0.75% to 0.95% in the top ten. The CDR3 sequence is 12 residues long. V lost 5 bases, J lost 6 bases, and 8 bases lay in between. These sequences were also reported in another study, on T cells expressing NK-cell markers. This second study says: From sorted CD3+CD56+NKG2C+, CD3+CD56+NKG2C- and CD3+CD56-NKG2C+ T cells came the TCR beta repertoires.

This sequence was found in a woman younger than 30 in good health. The material sequenced was CD4+ T cells sorted from blood. The J gene is TRBJ2-1, the V gene TRBV12-3 or TRBV12-4; weak D call: TRBD1 (6 bases). CDR3 sequence: CASSGTRNEQFF. The DNA for the CDR3 is TGTGCCAGCAGTGGGACACGCAATGAGCAGTTCTTC.